These 18 T cell receptor beta chains were sequenced from one sample in a study of shared clonotypes between healthy human individuals. Profiled with immunoSEQ multiplex PCR; TCRdb holds only in-frame clones, not every one. The sample carries some 1.4 million clones, approximately 96% recorded once. The source material was naive CD4+ T cells sorted from blood. Subset reported: CD45RA+ positively selected. These receptor sequences come from a young man in good health.

V gene TRBV28 combines with J gene TRBJ2-3; D possibly corresponds to TRBD2 (5 bases). Germline lookup yields CDR1 MDHEN and CDR2 SYDVKM. The CDR3 sequence is 16 residues long. Trimming took 5 bases from V and 4 from J, leaving 19 bases between them. In DNA form, the CDR3 reads TGTGCCAGCAGTGACCCCGGGATGACGAGGGCAGATACGCAGTATTTT. Its protein is CASSDPGMTRADTQYF.

This chain links TRBV10-2 with TRBJ2-2; D unresolved. This CDR3 contains 16 residues. CDR1 and CDR2 from the germline V gene are WSHSY and SAAADI. V lost 6 bases and J lost 0, with 14 bases in between. CDR3 residues: CASRATGVSNTGELFF. The CDR3 DNA is TGCGCCAGCAGGGCTACTGGAGTATCGAACACCGGGGAGCTGTTTTTT.

The chain has TRBV5-1 and TRBJ1-4; D is undetermined. The CDR3 is made up of 14 amino acids. With 3 bases removed from V and 5 bases from J, the gap between germline ends came to 11 bases. From germline, CDR1 is SGHRS and CDR2 YFSETQ. CDR3 residues: CASSSAAPNEKLFF. The CDR3 region has the DNA TGCGCCAGCAGCTCCGCCGCTCCGAATGAAAAACTGTTTTTT. Full variable domain (missing parts from reference TRBV5-1 and TRBJ1-4): KAGVTQTPRYLIKTRGQQVTLSCSPISGHRSVSWYQQTPGQGLQFLFEYFSETQRNKGNFPGRFSGRQFSNSRSEMNVSTLELGDSALYLCASSSAAPNEKLFFGSGTQLSVL.

This clone was seen just once. The chain uses TRBV29-1 and TRBJ2-3; D is perhaps TRBD1 (5 bases). V was cut by 5 bases and J by 0 bases, with 12 bases left in between. Germline V gene data show CDR1 as SQVTM and CDR2 as ANQGSEA. The CDR3 spans 14 residues. The CDR3 DNA reads as TGCAGCGTTCGAGACAGTCCAAGCACAGATACGCAGTATTTT. Protein sequence: CSVRDSPSTDTQYF.

The J gene is TRBJ1-4, the V gene TRBV9; TRBD1 might be the D (6 bases). The CDR3 length is 13 residues. Per the germline V gene, CDR1 is SGDLS and CDR2 is YYNGEE. V lost 3 bases and J 8 bases, leaving 11 bases between the germline ends. CDR3 protein: CASSDPTGEKLFF. The CDR3 DNA is TGTGCCAGCAGCGACCCAACAGGGGAAAAACTGTTTTTT.

The chain is built from TRBV27 and TRBJ1-4, with 9 bases aligning to TRBD1. This CDR3 is built from 16 residues. Per germline, CDR1 MNHEY and CDR2 SMNVEV (reference sequence). V was pared by 3 bases and J by 7 bases, with 9 bases of the junction left unmatched. CDR3 sequence: CASSLSGTGFFEKLFF. For the CDR3, the DNA is TGTGCCAGCAGTTTGTCCGGGACAGGGTTTTTTGAAAAACTGTTTTTT.

This rearrangement joins TRBV7-6 to TRBJ2-7; TRBD1 matches 12 bases. CDR3 length: 15 amino acids. V trimming: 3 bases; J trimming: 5 bases; junction bases outside the gene matches: 5. Germline values: CDR1 SGHVS, CDR2 FNYEAQ. Here the CDR3 reads CASSLGTGGKDEQYF. In nucleotides, the CDR3 is TGTGCCAGCAGCTTGGGGACAGGGGGCAAGGACGAGCAGTACTTC. The variable domain in full, completed from reference TRBV7-6 and TRBJ2-7, reads GAGVSQSPRYKVTKRGQDVALRCDPISGHVSLYWYRQALGQGPEFLTYFNYEAQQDKSGLPNDRFSAERPEGSISTLTIQRTEQRDSAMYRCASSLGTGGKDEQYFGPGTRLTVT.

The rearrangement links TRBV19 to TRBJ1-1; 10 positions match TRBD1. V trimming: 5 bases; J trimming: 5 bases; junction bases outside the gene matches: 11. This CDR3 is 16 amino acids long. Looked up from germline, CDR1 is LNHDA and CDR2 is SQIVND (reference sequence). The CDR3 sequence is CASSPTLDRGRTEAFF. CDR3 DNA: TGTGCCAGTAGTCCGACCTTGGACAGGGGGAGGACTGAAGCTTTCTTT. The full variable domain, its missing parts supplied by reference TRBV19 and TRBJ1-1, is DGGITQSPKYLFRKEGQNVTLSCEQNLNHDAMYWYRQDPGQGLRLIYYSQIVNDFQKGDIAEGYSVSREKKESFPLTVTSAQKNPTAFYLCASSPTLDRGRTEAFFGQGTRLTVV.

The chain recombines TRBV12-5 with TRBJ2-3; D is possibly TRBD2 (5 bases). CDR1 is LGHNT and CDR2 is FRNRAP in the germline V gene. The length of the CDR3 is 14 residues. Trimming took off 5 bases at V and 1 base at J, with 10 bases between the two ends. CDR3 coding DNA: TGTGCTAGTGGTCGGGGTTCCGGCACAGATACGCAGTATTTT. This translates into CASGRGSGTDTQYF.

V usage is TRBV11-2 and J usage is TRBJ2-7, with 7 nucleotides matching TRBD1. From germline, CDR1 is SGHAT and CDR2 FQNNGV. The CDR3 length is 15 residues. The junction had 7 bases not matched to a gene; V was cut back by 2 bases and J by 3 bases. This CDR3 is CASSLTGQPYYEQYF. The CDR3 coding sequence is TGTGCCAGCAGCTTAACGGGACAGCCTTACTACGAGCAGTACTTC. Full variable domain (outside the CDR3, taken from reference TRBV11-2 and TRBJ2-7): EAGVAQSPRYKIIEKRQSVAFWCNPISGHATLYWYQQILGQGPKLLIQFQNNGVVDDSQLPKDRFSAERLKGVDSTLKIQPAKLEDSAVYLCASSLTGQPYYEQYFGPGTRLTVT.

Points on this clone: At the DNA level, this CDR3 is encoded by other sequences in the same sample as well. The V gene is TRBV18, the J gene TRBJ2-5; perhaps TRBD1 as D (7 bases). The germline gives CDR1 KGHSH, CDR2 LQKENI. Trimming removed 0 bases at V and 4 bases at J, with 12 bases between. CDR3 length equals 15 residues. The CDR3 region is CASSPPGQGGETQYF. As DNA, the CDR3 is TGTGCCAGCTCACCACCGGGGCAGGGGGGAGAGACCCAGTACTTC.

Here the CDR3 reads CASSQGHEKLFF. DNA for the CDR3: TGTGCCAGCAGCCAAGGGCACGAAAAACTGTTTTTT. The chain is built from TRBV14 and TRBJ1-4; D is unclear. Germline V gene data show CDR1 as SGHDN and CDR2 as FVKESK. V was clipped by 1 base and J by 8 bases, with 5 bases between them. CDR3 length: 12 residues.

This clone showed up just once. This chain links TRBV7-9 with TRBJ2-3; 7 nucleotides align to TRBD2. J gave up 4 bases and V 1 base, and 2 bases lay outside the gene matches. Per germline, CDR1 SEHNR and CDR2 FQNEAQ (reference sequence). This CDR3 contains 14 residues. CDR3 in amino acids: CASSLGLASDTQYF. The CDR3 coding sequence is TGTGCCAGCAGCTTAGGACTAGCCTCAGATACGCAGTATTTT.

CDR3: CASSLSGGGADTQYF. The DNA for the CDR3 is TGTGCCAGCAGCTTATCCGGTGGAGGCGCAGATACGCAGTATTTT. The V call is TRBV7-2, the J call TRBJ2-3, with D possibly being TRBD2 (5 bases). From germline, CDR1 is SGHTA and CDR2 FQGNSA. CDR3 length equals 15 residues. With 2 bases removed from V and 4 bases from J, the gap between germline ends came to 13 bases.

This chain links TRBV5-6 with TRBJ1-5, with D unclear. The CDR3 sequence is 15 residues long. With 0 bases removed from V and 6 bases from J, the gap between germline ends came to 13 bases. CDR1 SGHDT and CDR2 YYEEEE come from the germline V gene. The CDR3 spells CASSLGRTDGQPQHF. DNA for the CDR3: TGTGCCAGCAGCTTGGGCCGTACAGACGGTCAGCCCCAGCATTTT.

This chain uses TRBV18 with TRBJ2-7; a weak D match, TRBD2 (6 bases). The V end lost 2 bases, the J end lost 5 bases, and 19 bases lay between the germline ends. Per the germline V gene, CDR1 is KGHSH and CDR2 is LQKENI. The CDR3 consists of 16 residues. The CDR3 sequence is CASSPYPAGLANEQYF. The CDR3 DNA is TGTGCCAGCTCACCATACCCAGCGGGCCTTGCGAACGAGCAGTACTTC. Drawing the rest from reference TRBV18 and TRBJ2-7, the complete variable domain is NAGVMQNPRHLVRRRGQEARLRCSPMKGHSHVYWYRQLPEEGLKFMVYLQKENIIDESGMPKERFSAEFPKEGPSILRIQQVVRGDSAAYFCASSPYPAGLANEQYFGPGTRLTVT.

A remark on this clone: The same CDR3 also results from other DNA sequences found in this sample. This chain joins TRBV18 and TRBJ2-2; D is possibly TRBD2 (6 bases). CDR1 is KGHSH, CDR2 LQKENI, per germline. Deletions cut 3 bases from V and 0 bases from J, with 8 bases between. This CDR3 has 15 amino acids. This chain's CDR3 is CASSPGGANTGELFF. Written as DNA, the CDR3 is TGTGCCAGCTCACCCGGGGGAGCGAACACCGGGGAGCTGTTTTTT. The full variable domain, with the rest looked up from reference TRBV18 and TRBJ2-2, is NAGVMQNPRHLVRRRGQEARLRCSPMKGHSHVYWYRQLPEEGLKFMVYLQKENIIDESGMPKERFSAEFPKEGPSILRIQQVVRGDSAAYFCASSPGGANTGELFFGEGSRLTVL.

The V gene is TRBV19, the J gene TRBJ1-1; 8 bases line up with TRBD1. There are 20 residues in the CDR3. Germline lookup yields CDR1 LNHDA and CDR2 SQIVND (reference sequence). V trimming: 7 bases; J trimming: 0 bases; junction bases outside the gene matches: 22. CDR3 in DNA: TGTGCCAGTACCAAGAGACAGGGGCGACTCGTTGGGGGAATGAACACTGAAGCTTTCTTT. Its translation is CASTKRQGRLVGGMNTEAFF.